These 10 T cell receptor beta chains share one sample of origin, sequenced in a study of glioma-infiltrating T cells (dated by TCRdb to 2016 to 2017). Data came from an Illumina MiSeq. TCR alpha and beta CDR3 regions were amplified with the iRepertoire nested amplicon-rescue multiplex PCR (arm-PCR) platform from RNA. TCRdb reprocessed the public reads (quality trimming at Q25 with fastp, clone calling with MiXCR) and kept in-frame beta chains. Each entry is one CDR3 protein sequence, shown with its most common DNA and genes. In all, the sample holds approximately 90,000 distinct CDR3 sequences, and around a quarter of those were seen once. The ten largest account for 6.7% of the sample. Sequences were obtained from glioma tissue, nonneoplastic brain tissue, or PBMCs (not recorded which). The receptor source for this set is a human donor with low-grade glioma or glioblastoma, undergoing nonglioma brain surgery, or in good health (not recorded which).

The chain recombines TRBV4-2 with TRBJ1-1; unclear D gene. Germline CDR1 LGHNA, CDR2 YNFKEQ. CDR3 length: 14 amino acids. With 6 bases removed from V and 4 bases from J, the gap between germline ends came to 15 bases. CDR3 region: CASSERVLGTEAFF. The DNA of the CDR3 is TGTGCCAGCAGTGAAAGGGTGCTGGGCACTGAAGCTTTCTTT.

At least ten counts were recorded for this clonotype. V usage is TRBV3-1 and J usage is TRBJ1-1, with D perhaps matching TRBD1 (5 bases). Germline values: CDR1 LGHDT, CDR2 YNNKEL (reference sequence). V was cut by 8 bases and J by 0 bases, with 13 bases left in between. The CDR3 is made up of 14 amino acids. The chain's CDR3 is CASGSGRLNTEAFF. CDR3 bases: TGTGCCAGCGGATCGGGACGGCTGAACACTGAAGCTTTCTTT.

The chain employs TRBV14 and TRBJ1-2; D is perhaps TRBD1 (5 bases). Trimming shortened V by 0 bases and J by 11 bases, and 16 bases separated the two germline ends. This CDR3 has 14 residues. The germline gives CDR1 SGHDN, CDR2 FVKESK. The CDR3 region is CASSQESHGAPYTF. As DNA, the CDR3 is TGTGCCAGCAGCCAAGAATCGCATGGGGCCCCATACACCTTC.

This clonotype was picked up many times. This chain uses TRBV27 with TRBJ2-7; 9 bases are shared with TRBD1. The CDR3 loop spans 17 amino acids. The trim removed 2 bases at V and 3 bases at J, leaving 11 bases unmatched. The germline CDR1 and CDR2 sequences are MNHEY and SMNVEV (reference sequence). The CDR3, as DNA: TGTGCCAGCAGTTTAAGGGTCTTGGGGACAGGGTACTACGAGCAGTACTTC. The encoded protein is CASSLRVLGTGYYEQYF.

This clonotype was counted at least ten times. The rearrangement uses TRBV6-1 and TRBJ1-1; D is perhaps TRBD1 (6 bases). This CDR3 contains 13 residues. Trimming cost V 6 bases and J 4 bases, with 12 bases left between them. CDR1 and CDR2 from the germline V gene are MNHNS and SASEGT. The DNA for the CDR3 is TGTGCCAGCAGCGTACAGGGAGGCACTGAAGCTTTCTTT. Protein: CASSVQGGTEAFF.

In regard to this clonotype: A much larger clone differs from this one at a single base, so this may be a read error. This sequence joins TRBV18 and TRBJ2-5; unclear D gene. Germline V gives CDR1 KGHSH, CDR2 LQKENI. CDR3 length equals 14 residues. Deletions cut 0 bases from V and 5 bases from J, with 10 bases between. This CDR3 is CASSPPVSLETQYF. The CDR3 bases are TGTGCCAGCTCACCACCGGTCAGTTTGGAGACCCAGTACTTC.

This clonotype was counted ten times or more. This rearrangement joins TRBV29-1 to TRBJ1-1, with D maybe TRBD1 (6 bases). The CDR3 has 11 residues. V was clipped by 5 bases and J by 5 bases, with 9 bases between them. Germline V gene data show CDR1 as SQVTM and CDR2 as ANQGSEA. The CDR3 protein is CSVTGLTEAFF. The DNA for the CDR3 is TGCAGCGTTACAGGGTTAACTGAAGCTTTCTTT.

A remark on this clonotype: A much bigger clone sits one base away, suggesting this may be a read error. The chain is built from TRBV16 and TRBJ2-5; D unresolved. Trimming removed 0 bases from V and 2 bases from J, with 4 bases in between. The CDR3 covers 13 residues. Germline V gene sequence: CDR1 KGHSY, CDR2 FQNENV. The CDR3 region has the DNA TGTGCCAGCAGCCAATCCCTGCAAGAGACCCAGTACTTC. Protein: CASSQSLQETQYF.

To note about this clonotype: One junction end disagrees with the germline gene, perhaps due to a read error. The chain couples TRBV27 to TRBJ1-2; 7 nucleotides match TRBD1. The CDR3 covers 15 residues. Germline loops: CDR1 MNHEY, CDR2 SMNVEV (reference sequence). CDR3 loop: CASRAGTVNNYGYAF. The CDR3 nucleotides read TGTGCCAGCAGAGCCGGGACAGTGAACAACTATGGCTATGCCTTC.

This clonotype was seen at least ten times. The chain has TRBV7-2 and TRBJ1-2; 8 nucleotides match TRBD1. V lost 4 bases to trimming and J lost 2 bases; unmatched junction nucleotides: 6. Germline V gene lookup returns CDR1 SGHTA and CDR2 FQGNSA. This CDR3 comprises 15 residues. The CDR3 DNA reads TGTGCCAGCAGCTCCGGACAGGGAGCCAACTATGGCTACACCTTC. It yields the protein CASSSGQGANYGYTF. The full variable domain, with the rest looked up from reference TRBV7-2 and TRBJ1-2, is GAGVSQSPSNKVTEKGKDVELRCDPISGHTALYWYRQSLGQGLEFLIYFQGNSAPDKSGLPSDRFSAERTGGSVSTLTIQRTQQEDSAVYLCASSSGQGANYGYTFGSGTRLTVV.